These T cell receptor beta chains were read from a single sample in a study of shared clonotypes between healthy human individuals. The protocol was immunoSEQ multiplex PCR, while the TCRdb copy is restricted to in-frame clones and leaves out a portion. The repertoire consists of over a million clones, with about 84% occurring once and the leading ten covering roughly 0.61%. Sample: memory CD4+ T cells from PBMCs. These receptors all come from a man between 18 and 29 years old in good health. Some clones in this sample may be carry-over from other donors' samples. Each CDR3 is given with its conserved first and last residue. D genes are given only for firm matches.

d_call	v_call	j_call	cdr3_aa
.	TRBV28	TRBJ1-1	CASSLRSAAFF
.	TRBV5-1	TRBJ1-1	CASSFLVGNTEAFF
TRBD2	TRBV11-2	TRBJ2-5	CASSLDLPSGRARETQYF
TRBD1	TRBV29-1	.	CSVEDRGTGAYEQYF
TRBD1	TRBV18	TRBJ1-1	CASSRTTGTTEAFF
.	TRBV7-7	TRBJ2-1	CASSATGTSYNEQFF
.	TRBV7-6	TRBJ1-3	CASSLFPSGGNTIYF
.	TRBV28	TRBJ2-2	CASSFYRMGGTGELFF
.	TRBV4-1	TRBJ1-2	CASSQVGQGIGYGYTF
.	TRBV5-1	TRBJ2-5	CASQMGSQRVETQYF
TRBD1	TRBV7-6	TRBJ2-5	CASSLDLAGGPPETQYF
.	TRBV7-2	TRBJ2-6	CASSLMDSGANVLTF
.	TRBV5-1	TRBJ1-6	CASSGGLSSYNSPLHF
TRBD2	TRBV19	TRBJ2-7	CASRTSGSYEQYF
TRBD2	TRBV25-1	TRBJ2-2	CASSKGLAGGSDTGELFF
TRBD1	TRBV27	TRBJ1-6	CASSSTWTGRDSPLHF
TRBD2	TRBV20-1	TRBJ2-1	CSGGSGGEQFF
.	TRBV21-1	TRBJ2-7	CASGGTVVRGQYF
TRBD2	TRBV13	TRBJ2-7	CASSGGLAGDPYEQYF
TRBD2	TRBV4-2	TRBJ2-1	CASSPLGGGRAVEQFF
.	TRBV7-2	TRBJ1-4	CASSLARLGGEKLFF
TRBD1	TRBV7-9	TRBJ1-1	CASSLETPGGENTEAFF
.	TRBV7-2	TRBJ1-5	CASSLYGGSNQPQHF
.	TRBV18	TRBJ1-1	CASSPMIGAFF
.	TRBV6-6	TRBJ1-1	CASRGAPEAFF
.	TRBV18	TRBJ2-1	CVSSLGQGYEQFF
TRBD1	TRBV2	TRBJ1-4	CASSEDRINEKLFF
TRBD1	TRBV6-5	TRBJ2-7	CASSLPGQGPYEQYF
.	TRBV28	TRBJ1-5	CASRAAGNQPQHF
.	TRBV19	TRBJ1-2	CASRGVEAYGYTF
.	TRBV2	TRBJ2-2	CASSGGSGGTGELFF
.	TRBV12-5	TRBJ2-3	CASGLTDTQYF
.	TRBV12-5	TRBJ1-1	CASGLEVNTEAFF
TRBD1	TRBV5-1	TRBJ2-1	CASSLLPTGGHNEQFF
.	TRBV6-5	TRBJ1-2	CASRGWNYGYTF
.	TRBV2	TRBJ2-7	CASTGATGGEQYF
.	TRBV27	TRBJ1-4	CARRPGRGYAGANEKLFF
TRBD1	TRBV7-3	TRBJ2-5	CASSLSGQGETQYF
TRBD1	TRBV5-1	TRBJ2-1	CASSFSDRDSTFF
.	TRBV6-6	TRBJ2-7	CASLGHSYEQYF
TRBD2	TRBV5-1	TRBJ2-3	CASSEENTSGSPDTQYF
.	TRBV7-9	TRBJ2-7	CASSLVPIRSGDYEQYF
.	TRBV6-5	TRBJ2-7	CASSYSISGPYEQYF
.	TRBV5-1	TRBJ1-1	CATSVEVNTEAFF
TRBD1	TRBV5-1	TRBJ2-3	CASSLGPGQVTDTQYF
.	TRBV28	TRBJ1-4	CASSLSGFGNEKLFF
.	TRBV2	TRBJ2-1	CASSSQPYNEQFF